Each of the 20 T cell receptor beta chains below was sequenced from the same sample in a study of low-dose radiotherapy and immunotherapy resistance in tumors. Time point defined: before trial treatment. First-strand cDNA relied on TRAV- and TRBV-specific primers spanning alpha and beta chains. TCR amplification ran 15 to 25 PCR cycles using constant-region and V-primer adapter primers. In TCRdb, the reads were re-called with MiXCR into one record per CDR3 protein. The repertoire holds more than 70,000 distinct CDR3 sequences, with more than 25% as singletons. The sample here was PBMCs, taken before treatment. The origin of the receptors is a female donor with ovarian cancer.

In this sample, this clonotype turned up a few times. Germline is not matched at one junction end, which may reflect a read error. The chain joins TRBV30 to TRBJ1-5; D remains unclear. The length of the CDR3 is 13 residues. CDR1 and CDR2 from the germline V gene are GTSNPN and SVGIG (reference sequence). CDR3 nucleotides: TGTGCCTGGAGTTTCGGGGTGGATCAGCCCCAGCGTTTT. Translation: CAWSFGVDQPQRF.

The rearrangement links TRBV6-2 or TRBV6-3 to TRBJ2-7; 8 positions match TRBD1. CDR1 is MNHEY and CDR2 is SVGEGT in the germline V gene. This CDR3 has 15 residues. Trimming cost V 5 bases and J 7 bases; bases outside gene matches: 13. CDR3 bases: TGTGCCAGCAGTGACCCCTCGGGACAGGCAGGGGAGCAGTACTTC. Translation: CASSDPSGQAGEQYF.

There are many counts of this clonotype. The chain uses TRBV20-1 and TRBJ1-2; D gene uncertain. The CDR3 loop spans 12 amino acids. Germline CDR1 and CDR2: DFQATT and SNEGSKA (reference sequence). V was trimmed by 5 bases and J by 8 bases, leaving 15 bases between them. This CDR3 is CSAPNRRAGYTF. The CDR3 coding sequence is TGCAGTGCTCCCAATCGAAGGGCGGGCTACACCTTC.

In this sample, this clonotype turned up many times. This chain connects TRBV18 to TRBJ1-4; D is unresolved. Deletions cut 4 bases from V and 0 bases from J, with 9 bases between. Germline V gives CDR1 KGHSH, CDR2 LQKENI. The CDR3 has 15 residues. CDR3 nucleotide sequence: TGTGCCAGCTCACGGTCCCCCGCAACTAATGAAAAACTGTTTTTT. It specifies CASSRSPATNEKLFF.

This clonotype has only a few counts. Because the CDR3's place on the DNA is in doubt, the DNA is left out and the CDR3 is given as listed by TCRdb. The chain links TRBV7-2 to TRBJ2-2; the D call in the table, TRBD2, was not verified against the DNA. The CDR3 spans 17 amino acids, including both terminal residues. Germline CDR1 SGHTA, CDR2 FQGNSA. CDR3 residues: CASSRAGNPNTGELFFF.

V gene TRBV28 combines with J gene TRBJ2-2, with D possibly TRBD2 on 6 matching bases. The CDR3 length is 17 residues. The germline V gene has CDR1 MDHEN and CDR2 SYDVKM. V shed 3 bases and J shed 2 bases, with 16 bases lying between them. CDR3 amino acids: CASSFFSYGGNTGELFF. The DNA for the CDR3 is TGTGCCAGCAGTTTTTTTTCTTACGGGGGAAACACCGGGGAGCTGTTTTTT. The whole variable domain, filled in from reference TRBV28 and TRBJ2-2, reads DVKVTQSSRYLVKRTGEKVFLECVQDMDHENMFWYRQDPGLGLRLIYFSYDVKMKEKGDIPEGYSVSREKKERFSLILESASTNQTSMYLCASSFFSYGGNTGELFFGEGSRLTVL.

This clonotype was seen only a few times. The rearrangement joins TRBV21-1 to TRBJ2-4; the table's D call, TRBD2, was not checked against the DNA. TRBV21-1 is listed as a pseudogene. There are 21 residues in the CDR3. For the CDR3, the DNA is TGTGCCAGCAGCAAAGTCGGTGATAGAGGAGGGGAGGATCTAGCCAAAAACATTCAGTACTTC. Translation: CASSKVGDRGGEDLAKNIQYF.

This clonotype was observed once. This likely came from a read error, as a far larger clone is one base away. V gene TRBV18 combines with J gene TRBJ2-1; 9 nucleotides agree with TRBD2. The CDR3 covers 16 residues. Trimming removed 2 bases from V and 10 bases from J; junction bases left unmatched: 12. CDR1 and CDR2 (germline): KGHSH, LQKENI. This CDR3 reads CASSPASGKSSYEQFF. The CDR3 DNA reads TGTGCCAGCTCACCAGCTAGCGGGAAGTCTTCCTACGAGCAGTTCTTC.

The V call is TRBV24-1, the J call TRBJ2-1, with 11 bases lining up with TRBD2. Germline values: CDR1 KGHDR, CDR2 SFDVKD. The CDR3 is made up of 15 amino acids. The ends lost 0 bases at V and 8 bases at J; junction bases unmatched: 2. In DNA, the CDR3 is TGTGCCACCAGTGATTTGACTAGCGGGAGCTATGAGCAGTTCTTC. This sequence encodes CATSDLTSGSYEQFF.

The V gene is TRBV18, the J gene TRBJ1-2, with 10 bases that match TRBD1. V trimming: 3 bases; J trimming: 3 bases; junction bases outside the gene matches: 7. The CDR3 runs 16 residues. Germline V gene lookup returns CDR1 KGHSH and CDR2 LQKENI. The chain's CDR3 is CASSPKGQGYDYGYTF. CDR3 nucleotides: TGTGCCAGCTCACCGAAGGGACAGGGGTACGACTATGGCTACACCTTC.

This clonotype appeared a single time. This chain uses TRBV30 with TRBJ2-1; 11 bases align to TRBD2. Per the germline V gene, CDR1 is GTSNPN and CDR2 is SVGIG (reference sequence). V was clipped by 3 bases and J by 1 base; unmatched bases: 2. The CDR3 runs to 15 residues. CDR3 coding DNA: TGTGCCTGGAGAGGACTAGCGGGTTCCTACAATGAGCAGTTCTTC. Protein sequence: CAWRGLAGSYNEQFF.

Details on this clonotype: It is likely a read error, because the conserved phenylalanine at the end of the CDR3 is missing. The V call is TRBV2, the J call TRBJ2-1, with D perhaps matching TRBD2 (5 bases). Germline lookup yields CDR1 SNHLY and CDR2 FYNNEI. This CDR3 is 14 amino acids long. The ends were cut back, 5 bases at V and 5 bases at J, with 13 bases in the middle. In nucleotides, the CDR3 is TGTGCCAGCAGTCCCCCGGTTAGCGACAATGAGCAGTTCCTC. Amino acid sequence: CASSPPVSDNEQFL.

This clonotype was detected many times. The rearrangement joins TRBV9 to TRBJ1-4; unclear D gene. The CDR3 length is 15 residues. CDR1 SGDLS and CDR2 YYNGEE come from the germline V gene. V dropped 0 bases and J dropped 6 bases, with 12 bases sitting between them. This CDR3 reads CASSVGIGYDEKLFF. The DNA for the CDR3 is TGTGCCAGCAGCGTAGGTATCGGCTATGATGAAAAACTGTTTTTT.

In DNA form, the CDR3 reads TGTGCCAGCAGCCCTAGCAGGGGTGGGGCGGAGACCCAGTACTTC. Translation gives CASSPSRGGAETQYF. V usage is TRBV11-2 and J usage is TRBJ2-5; a possible D gene is TRBD1 (6 bases). This CDR3 contains 15 residues. The V gene's germline CDR1 is SGHAT and CDR2 FQNNGV. V was pared by 5 bases and J by 5 bases, with 18 bases between.

The V gene is TRBV6-1, the J gene TRBJ2-5; D is perhaps TRBD2 (6 bases). Germline V gives CDR1 MNHNS, CDR2 SASEGT. V lost 6 bases, J lost 6 bases, and 20 bases lay in between. The CDR3 consists of 15 residues. This CDR3 reads CASRTLAPGGKTQYF. CDR3 in DNA: TGTGCCAGCAGAACCCTGGCTCCTGGGGGGAAGACCCAGTACTTC.

To note about this clonotype: With a far larger clone one base away, a read error is the likely cause. The CDR3 spells CASSQAGTMRGQYF. The CDR3 coding sequence is TGTGCCAGCAGCCAAGCAGGCACGATGAGGGGGCAGTACTTC. This chain connects TRBV4-2 to TRBJ2-4; possible D gene TRBD1, 6 bases. The CDR3 spans 14 residues. V was pared by 1 base and J by 13 bases, with 17 bases between. CDR1 and CDR2 (germline): LGHNA, YNFKEQ.

In DNA, the CDR3 is TGCAGTGCTTCAGGACATGACTGGGATGAAAAACTGTTTTTT. Its translation is CSASGHDWDEKLFF. The chain combines TRBV20-1 with TRBJ1-4, with D possibly matching TRBD1 (5 bases). The CDR3 spans 14 residues. Between the trimmed V and J ends, which lost 5 bases and 6 bases, there was a span of 16 bases. Germline CDR1 and CDR2: DFQATT and SNEGSKA (reference sequence).

The chain combines TRBV6-5 with TRBJ1-2, with 10 bases identical to TRBD1. Germline trimming cut 6 bases from V and 4 bases from J; bases unmatched to any gene: 11. Germline V gene data show CDR1 as MNHEY and CDR2 as SVGAGI. This CDR3 spans 16 amino acids. CDR3 sequence (DNA): TGTGCCAGCAGCCCCATCCGGACAGGGGGTAGCTATGGCTACACCTTC. It translates to CASSPIRTGGSYGYTF.

Note on this clonotype: Since a far larger clone is one base different, this is likely a read error. The chain joins TRBV13 to TRBJ2-3; 8 bases are shared with TRBD1. The CDR3 runs 13 residues. With 7 bases clipped from V and 6 bases from J, the junction kept 6 bases outside the gene matches. Germline CDR1 and CDR2: PRHDT and FYEKMQ (reference sequence). The CDR3 DNA follows: TGTGCCAGCAACAGGGACAGGCTTGATACGCAGTATTTT. Translation: CASNRDRLDTQYF.

This clonotype has at least ten counts. This chain links TRBV18 with TRBJ2-1; 7 bases are shared with TRBD1. This CDR3 is built from 15 residues. Trimming cost V 4 bases and J 7 bases; bases outside gene matches: 10. Germline assignment: CDR1 KGHSH and CDR2 LQKENI. The CDR3 coding sequence is TGTGCCAGCTCACAAAGTCAACAGGGGCGGAATGAGCAGTTCTTC. Protein sequence: CASSQSQQGRNEQFF. The full variable domain, with the rest looked up from reference TRBV18 and TRBJ2-1, is NAGVMQNPRHLVRRRGQEARLRCSPMKGHSHVYWYRQLPEEGLKFMVYLQKENIIDESGMPKERFSAEFPKEGPSILRIQQVVRGDSAAYFCASSQSQQGRNEQFFGPGTRLTVL.